The clone carrying this TCR beta chain was detected only a few times. Method: immunoSEQ multiplex PCR; TCRdb's copy keeps in-frame clones and lacks some. The table lists hundreds of thousands of clones, roughly 80% of them singletons. Participants, roughly 18 to 89 years old, spanned 24 US areas. Participants' reported clinical history set cohort assignment. The sample originates from a study of blood T cell repertoires in COVID-19. About the research overall: Specimens from acute and convalescent COVID-19 originated in the United States, Italy and Spain.

CDR1 is SGDLS, CDR2 YYNGEE, per germline. V was shortened by 3 bases and J by 3 bases, with 10 bases between the two germline ends. The length of the CDR3 is 14 residues. This TCR was sampled from a man aged 40-49 years who had been exposed to COVID-19. The chain combines TRBV9 with TRBJ1-5, with D maybe TRBD1 (5 bases). Sequenced material: PBMCs or T cells enriched from blood (not recorded which). CDR3 region: CASSATGYNQPQHF. In nucleotides, the CDR3 is TGTGCCAGCAGCGCAACAGGATACAATCAGCCCCAGCATTTT.